Included here is one TCR beta chain sequence, with context. This sample is drawn from a study of blood T cell repertoires in COVID-19. V lost 8 bases and J lost 6; bases outside the gene matches: 22. Germline CDR1 is SGHTA and CDR2 is FQGNSA. This CDR3 is built from 18 residues. Libraries were prepared by immunoSEQ multiplex PCR; TCRdb keeps only in-frame clonotypes and omits some of them. The sample includes roughly 200,000 clones, 76% seen only once; the top ten take 8.6%. The sequenced sample consisted of peripheral blood. V usage is TRBV7-2 and J usage is TRBJ2-5, with TRBD1 identical over 9 bases. The receptor was isolated from a woman aged 45 to 65 with active or convalescent COVID-19. The CDR3 region has the DNA TGTGCCAGCGGGGGACTCCTGAGCCTTCCGGGACAGGGACAGACCCAGTACTTC. Its translation: CASGGLLSLPGQGQTQYF.